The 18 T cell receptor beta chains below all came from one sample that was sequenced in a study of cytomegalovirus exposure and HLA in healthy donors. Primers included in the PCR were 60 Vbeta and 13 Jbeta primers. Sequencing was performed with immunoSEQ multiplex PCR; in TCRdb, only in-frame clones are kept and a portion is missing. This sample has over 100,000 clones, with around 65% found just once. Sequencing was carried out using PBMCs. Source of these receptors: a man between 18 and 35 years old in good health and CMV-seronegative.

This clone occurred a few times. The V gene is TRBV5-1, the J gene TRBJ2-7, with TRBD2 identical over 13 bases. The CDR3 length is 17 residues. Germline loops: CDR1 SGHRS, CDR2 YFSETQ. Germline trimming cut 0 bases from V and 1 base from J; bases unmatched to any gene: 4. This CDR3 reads CASSLGRLAGGSYEQYF. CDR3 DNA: TGCGCCAGCAGCTTGGGCCGACTAGCGGGAGGTTCCTACGAGCAGTACTTC.

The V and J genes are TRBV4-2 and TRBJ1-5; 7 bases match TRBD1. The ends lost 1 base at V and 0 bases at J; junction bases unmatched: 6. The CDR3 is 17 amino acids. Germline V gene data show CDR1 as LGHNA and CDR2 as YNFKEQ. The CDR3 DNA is TGTGCCAGCAGCCAAGGGGTCGGACAGGATAGCAATCAGCCCCAGCATTTT. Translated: CASSQGVGQDSNQPQHF.

CDR3: CASRTEANYGYTF. The CDR3 nucleotides are TGTGCCAGCAGGACTGAAGCTAACTATGGCTACACCTTC. J is TRBJ1-2 and V is TRBV6-5; D gene ambiguous. The CDR3 runs 13 residues. Between the trimmed V and J ends, which lost 6 bases and 0 bases, there was a span of 8 bases. CDR1 is MNHEY, CDR2 SVGAGI, per germline.

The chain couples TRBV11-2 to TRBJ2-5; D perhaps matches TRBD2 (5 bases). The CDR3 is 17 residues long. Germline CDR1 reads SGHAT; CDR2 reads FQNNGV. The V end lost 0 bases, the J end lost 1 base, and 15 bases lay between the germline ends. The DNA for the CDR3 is TGTGCCAGCAGCTTAGATGTGGAGGTTTTACCCCAAGAGACCCAGTACTTC. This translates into CASSLDVEVLPQETQYF.

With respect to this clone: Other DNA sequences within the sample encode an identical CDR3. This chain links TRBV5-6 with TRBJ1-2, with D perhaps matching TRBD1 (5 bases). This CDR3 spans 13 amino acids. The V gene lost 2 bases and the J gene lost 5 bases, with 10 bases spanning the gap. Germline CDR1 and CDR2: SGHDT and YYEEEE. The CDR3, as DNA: TGTGCCAGCAGCTTTCGTCAGGGTTATGGCTACACCTTC. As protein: CASSFRQGYGYTF.

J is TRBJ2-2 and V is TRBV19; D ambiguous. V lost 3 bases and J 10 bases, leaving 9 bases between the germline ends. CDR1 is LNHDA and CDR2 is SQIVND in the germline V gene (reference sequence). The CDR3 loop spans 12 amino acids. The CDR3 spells CASSIGGLELFF. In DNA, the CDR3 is TGTGCCAGTAGTATTGGCGGATTGGAGCTGTTTTTT.

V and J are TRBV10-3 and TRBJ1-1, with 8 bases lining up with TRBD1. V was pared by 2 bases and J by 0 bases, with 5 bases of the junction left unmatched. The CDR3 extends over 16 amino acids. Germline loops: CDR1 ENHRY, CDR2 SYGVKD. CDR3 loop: CAISERPGQVNTEAFF. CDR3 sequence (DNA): TGTGCCATCAGTGAGCGTCCGGGACAGGTGAACACTGAAGCTTTCTTT.

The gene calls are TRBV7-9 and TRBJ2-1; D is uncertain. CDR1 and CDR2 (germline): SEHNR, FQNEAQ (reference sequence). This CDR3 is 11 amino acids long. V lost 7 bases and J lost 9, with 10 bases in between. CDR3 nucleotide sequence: TGTGCCAGCACCTCGGTCGGTGAGCAGTTCTTC. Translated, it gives CASTSVGEQFF. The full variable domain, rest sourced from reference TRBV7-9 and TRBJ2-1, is DTGVSQNPRHKITKRGQNVTFRCDPISEHNRLYWYRQTLGQGPEFLTYFQNEAQLEKSRLLSDRFSAERPKGSFSTLEIQRTEQGDSAMYLCASTSVGEQFFGPGTRLTVL.

The CDR3 nucleotides read TGTGCCAGCACCCGGGTAGATACGCAGTATTTT. Its translation: CASTRVDTQYF. The genes are TRBV6-1 and TRBJ2-3, with D uncertain. V was trimmed by 7 bases and J by 5 bases, leaving 7 bases between them. The germline gives CDR1 MNHNS, CDR2 SASEGT. The CDR3 is 11 amino acids.

The CDR3 coding sequence is TGCGCCAGCAGCTTGGGTTGGCGGGCCACAGATACGCAGTATTTT. Translating gives CASSLGWRATDTQYF. The rearrangement joins TRBV5-1 to TRBJ2-3, with D maybe TRBD2 (5 bases). With 0 bases removed from V and 2 bases from J, the gap between germline ends came to 10 bases. The CDR3 contains 15 residues. Germline CDR1 and CDR2: SGHRS and YFSETQ. The full variable domain, in which reference TRBV5-1 and TRBJ2-3 provide the parts outside the CDR3, is KAGVTQTPRYLIKTRGQQVTLSCSPISGHRSVSWYQQTPGQGLQFLFEYFSETQRNKGNFPGRFSGRQFSNSRSEMNVSTLELGDSALYLCASSLGWRATDTQYFGPGTRLTVL.

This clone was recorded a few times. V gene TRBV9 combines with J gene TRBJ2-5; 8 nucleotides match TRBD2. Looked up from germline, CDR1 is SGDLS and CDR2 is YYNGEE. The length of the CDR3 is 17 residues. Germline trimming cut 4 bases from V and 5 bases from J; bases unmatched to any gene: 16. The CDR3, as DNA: TGTGCCAGCAGCCCCGTTGCTGGGCGGGAGGTCGGGGAGACCCAGTACTTC. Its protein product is CASSPVAGREVGETQYF.

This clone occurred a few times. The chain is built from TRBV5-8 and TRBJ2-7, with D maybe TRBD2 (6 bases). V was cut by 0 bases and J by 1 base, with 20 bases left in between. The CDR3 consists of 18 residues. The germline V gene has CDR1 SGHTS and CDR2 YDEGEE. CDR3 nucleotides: TGTGCCAGCAGCTTGGTCACGGGACTCCACCCCAAATCCTACGAGCAGTACTTC. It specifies CASSLVTGLHPKSYEQYF.

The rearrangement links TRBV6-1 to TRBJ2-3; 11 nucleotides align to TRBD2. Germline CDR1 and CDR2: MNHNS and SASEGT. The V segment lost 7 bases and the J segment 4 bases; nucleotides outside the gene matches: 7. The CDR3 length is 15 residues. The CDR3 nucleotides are TGTGCCAGCATTAGACTAGCGGGGTTGGCAGATACGCAGTATTTT. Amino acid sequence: CASIRLAGLADTQYF.

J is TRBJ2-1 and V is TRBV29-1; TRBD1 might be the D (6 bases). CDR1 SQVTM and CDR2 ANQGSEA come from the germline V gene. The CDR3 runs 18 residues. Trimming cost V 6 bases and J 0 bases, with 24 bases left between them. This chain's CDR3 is CSVSLTKDSLISYNEQFF. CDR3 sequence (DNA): TGCAGCGTGAGTCTGACAAAGGACAGCCTCATCTCCTACAATGAGCAGTTCTTC.

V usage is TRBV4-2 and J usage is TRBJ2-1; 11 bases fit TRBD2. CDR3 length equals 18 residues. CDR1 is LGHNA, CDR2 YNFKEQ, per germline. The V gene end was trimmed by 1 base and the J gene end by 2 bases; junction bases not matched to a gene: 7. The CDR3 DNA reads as TGTGCCAGCAGCCAAGCTTCACTAGCGGGAGTCCCCTACAATGAGCAGTTCTTC. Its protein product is CASSQASLAGVPYNEQFF.

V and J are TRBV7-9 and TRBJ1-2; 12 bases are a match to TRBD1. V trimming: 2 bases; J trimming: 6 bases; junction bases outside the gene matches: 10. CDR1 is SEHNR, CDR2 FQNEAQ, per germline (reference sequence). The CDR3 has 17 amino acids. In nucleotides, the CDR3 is TGTGCCAGCAGCTTAAGTTTGGCCGGGACAGGGGGCAATGGCTACACCTTC. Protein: CASSLSLAGTGGNGYTF.

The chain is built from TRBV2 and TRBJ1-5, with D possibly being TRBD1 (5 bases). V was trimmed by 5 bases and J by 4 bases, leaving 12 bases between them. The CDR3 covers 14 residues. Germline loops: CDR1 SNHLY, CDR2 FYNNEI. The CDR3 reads CASSLTGVNQPQHF. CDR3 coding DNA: TGTGCCAGCAGTCTAACGGGGGTTAATCAGCCCCAGCATTTT.

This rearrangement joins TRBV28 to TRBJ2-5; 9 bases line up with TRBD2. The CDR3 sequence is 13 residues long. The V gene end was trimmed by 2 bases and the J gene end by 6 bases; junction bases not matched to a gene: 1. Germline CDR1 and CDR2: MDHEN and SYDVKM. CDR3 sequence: CASSLGTSKTQYF. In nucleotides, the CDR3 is TGTGCCAGCAGTTTAGGGACTAGCAAGACCCAGTACTTC.